The 2 T cell receptor beta chains below all came from one sample that was sequenced in a study of a mutant IDH1 vaccine in newly diagnosed glioma. Measured with immunoSEQ multiplex PCR; TCRdb has only the in-frame clones, and not every one. Found here are 50,000 to 65,000 clones, roughly 80% of them singletons; the top ten hold around 21%. Time point of the sample: baseline, week 1 (first vaccination visit). Treatment: pre-vaccination baseline after standard-of-care therapy. This specimen consisted of PBMCs, obtained from a glioma patient treated with radiotherapy, temozolomide or both. The receptor source for this set is a young man with glioma.

The gene calls are TRBV7-9 and TRBJ1-1, with a tentative D call TRBD1 (5 bases). Germline CDR1 reads SEHNR; CDR2 reads FQNEAQ (reference sequence). Trimming pared 6 bases from V and 2 bases from J, leaving 13 bases between. This CDR3 comprises 14 residues. The CDR3 nucleotides read TGTGCCAGCAGTTCCGTGACAGTTAACACTGAAGCTTTCTTT. Translation gives CASSSVTVNTEAFF.

This chain uses TRBV7-2 with TRBJ1-1; D is uncertain. This CDR3 is built from 11 residues. Trimming shortened V by 4 bases and J by 7 bases, and 7 bases separated the two germline ends. Germline-derived CDR1 and CDR2 are SGHTA and FQGNSA. The CDR3: CASSYKFEAFF. The CDR3 DNA reads as TGTGCCAGCAGCTATAAGTTTGAAGCTTTCTTT.